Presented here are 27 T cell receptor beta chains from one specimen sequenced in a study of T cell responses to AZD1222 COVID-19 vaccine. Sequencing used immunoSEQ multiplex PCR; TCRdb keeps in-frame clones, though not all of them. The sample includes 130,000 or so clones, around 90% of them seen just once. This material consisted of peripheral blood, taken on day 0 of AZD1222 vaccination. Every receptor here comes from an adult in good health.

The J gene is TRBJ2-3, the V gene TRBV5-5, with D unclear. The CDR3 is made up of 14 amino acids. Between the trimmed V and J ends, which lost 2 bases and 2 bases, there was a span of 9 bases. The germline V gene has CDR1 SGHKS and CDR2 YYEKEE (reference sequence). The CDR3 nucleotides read TGTGCCAGCAGCTTATTAGGGCACACAGATACGCAGTATTTT. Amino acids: CASSLLGHTDTQYF.

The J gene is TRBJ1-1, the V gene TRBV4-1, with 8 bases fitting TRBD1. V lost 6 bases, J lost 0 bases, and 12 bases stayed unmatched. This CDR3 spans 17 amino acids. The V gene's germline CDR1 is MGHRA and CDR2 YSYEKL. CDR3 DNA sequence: TGCGCCAGCAGTCGAACAGGGGGGGGACGCCTGAACACTGAAGCTTTCTTT. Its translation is CASSRTGGGRLNTEAFF.

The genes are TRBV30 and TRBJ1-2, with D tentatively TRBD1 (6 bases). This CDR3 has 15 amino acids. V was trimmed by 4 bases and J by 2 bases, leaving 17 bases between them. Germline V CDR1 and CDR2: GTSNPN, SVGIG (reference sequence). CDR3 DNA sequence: TGTGCCTGGACACCCCCAGGGGATAACAACTATGGCTACACCTTC. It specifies CAWTPPGDNNYGYTF.

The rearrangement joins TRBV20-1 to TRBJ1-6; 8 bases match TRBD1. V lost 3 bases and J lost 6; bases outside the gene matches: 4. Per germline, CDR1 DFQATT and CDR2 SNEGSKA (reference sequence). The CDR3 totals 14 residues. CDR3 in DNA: TGCAGTGCTAGTTTTGGACAGGGTAATTCACCCCTCCACTTT. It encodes CSASFGQGNSPLHF.

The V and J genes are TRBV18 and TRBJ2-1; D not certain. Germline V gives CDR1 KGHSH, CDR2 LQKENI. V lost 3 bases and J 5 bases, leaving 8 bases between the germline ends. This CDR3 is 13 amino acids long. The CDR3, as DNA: TGTGCCAGCTCACCTCGTGCGAACAATGAGCAGTTCTTC. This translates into CASSPRANNEQFF.

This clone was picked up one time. The CDR3: CASSQGVFSGQTKNIQYF. CDR3 sequence (DNA): TGCGCCAGCAGCCAAGGGGTCTTTTCGGGGCAAACCAAAAACATTCAGTACTTC. The gene calls are TRBV4-1 and TRBJ2-4; perhaps D is TRBD1 or TRBD2 (5 bases each). V lost 1 base, J lost 2 bases, and 18 bases lay in between. The CDR3 loop spans 18 amino acids. CDR1 is MGHRA, CDR2 YSYEKL, per germline.

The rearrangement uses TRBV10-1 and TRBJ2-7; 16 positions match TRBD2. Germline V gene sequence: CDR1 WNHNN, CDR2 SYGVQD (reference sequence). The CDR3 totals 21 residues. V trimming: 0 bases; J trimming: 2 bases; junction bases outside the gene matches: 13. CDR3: CASSESNWGLAGGPDPYEQYF. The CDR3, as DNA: TGCGCCAGCAGTGAGTCGAATTGGGGACTAGCGGGAGGGCCTGATCCCTACGAGCAGTACTTC.

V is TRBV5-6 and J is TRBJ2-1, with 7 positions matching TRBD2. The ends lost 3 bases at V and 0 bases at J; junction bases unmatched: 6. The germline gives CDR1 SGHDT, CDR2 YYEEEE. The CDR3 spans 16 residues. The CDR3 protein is CASSSTPSGSYNEQFF. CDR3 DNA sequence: TGTGCCAGCAGCTCGACGCCTAGCGGCTCCTACAATGAGCAGTTCTTC.

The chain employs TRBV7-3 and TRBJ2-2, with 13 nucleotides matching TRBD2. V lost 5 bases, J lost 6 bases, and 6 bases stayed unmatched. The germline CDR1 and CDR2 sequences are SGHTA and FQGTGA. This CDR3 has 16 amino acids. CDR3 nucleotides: TGTGCCAGCAGCCCAGGGACTAGCGGGACGCCCGGGGAGCTGTTTTTT. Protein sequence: CASSPGTSGTPGELFF. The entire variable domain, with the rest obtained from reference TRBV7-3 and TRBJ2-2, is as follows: GAGVSQTPSNKVTEKGKYVELRCDPISGHTALYWYRQSLGQGPEFLIYFQGTGAADDSGLPNDRFFAVRPEGSVSTLKIQRTERGDSAVYLCASSPGTSGTPGELFFGEGSRLTVL.

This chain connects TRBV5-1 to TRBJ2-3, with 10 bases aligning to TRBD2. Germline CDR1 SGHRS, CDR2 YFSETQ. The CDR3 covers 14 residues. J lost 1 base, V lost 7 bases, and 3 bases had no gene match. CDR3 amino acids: CASHLAGGTDTQYF. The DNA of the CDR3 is TGCGCCAGCCACCTAGCGGGGGGCACAGATACGCAGTATTTT.

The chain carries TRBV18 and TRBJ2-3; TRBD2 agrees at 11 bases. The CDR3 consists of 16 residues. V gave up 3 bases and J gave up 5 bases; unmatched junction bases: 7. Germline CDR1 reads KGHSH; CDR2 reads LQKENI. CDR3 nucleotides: TGTGCCAGCTCACCTTTAGCGGGAGGGCCTAAAGATACGCAGTATTTT. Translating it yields CASSPLAGGPKDTQYF.

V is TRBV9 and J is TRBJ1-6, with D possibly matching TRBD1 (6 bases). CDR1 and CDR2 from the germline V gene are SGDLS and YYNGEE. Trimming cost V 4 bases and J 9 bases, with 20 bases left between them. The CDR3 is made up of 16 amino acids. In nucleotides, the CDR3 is TGTGCCAGCAGCACTCAGGGGATAGCGGAGGTTTCACCCCTCCACTTT. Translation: CASSTQGIAEVSPLHF.

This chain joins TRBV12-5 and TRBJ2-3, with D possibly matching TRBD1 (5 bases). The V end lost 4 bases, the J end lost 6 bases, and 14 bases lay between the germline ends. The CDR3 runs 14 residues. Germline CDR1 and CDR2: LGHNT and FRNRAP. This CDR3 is CASGSGQGGDTQYF. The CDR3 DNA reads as TGTGCTAGTGGTTCGGGTCAGGGCGGTGATACGCAGTATTTT.

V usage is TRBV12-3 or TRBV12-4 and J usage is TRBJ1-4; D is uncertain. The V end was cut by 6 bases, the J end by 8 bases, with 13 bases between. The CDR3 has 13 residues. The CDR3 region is CASSILRGEKLFF. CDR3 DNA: TGTGCCAGCAGCATACTACGCGGGGAAAAACTGTTTTTT.

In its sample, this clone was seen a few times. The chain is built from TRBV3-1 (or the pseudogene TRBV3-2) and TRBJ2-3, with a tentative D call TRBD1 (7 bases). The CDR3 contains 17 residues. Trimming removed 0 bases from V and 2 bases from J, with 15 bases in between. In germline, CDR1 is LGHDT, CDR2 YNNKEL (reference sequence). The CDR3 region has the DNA TGTGCCAGCAGCCAAGATGCGGGACAGATTTTCACAGATACGCAGTATTTT. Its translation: CASSQDAGQIFTDTQYF.

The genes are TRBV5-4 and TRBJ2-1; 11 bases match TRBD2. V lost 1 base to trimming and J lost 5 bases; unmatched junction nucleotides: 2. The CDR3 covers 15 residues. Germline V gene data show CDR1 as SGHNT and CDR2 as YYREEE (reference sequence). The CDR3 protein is CASSLTSGSNNEQFF. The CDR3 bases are TGTGCCAGCAGCTTGACTAGCGGGAGTAACAATGAGCAGTTCTTC. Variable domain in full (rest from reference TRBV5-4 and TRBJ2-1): ETGVTQSPTHLIKTRGQQVTLRCSSQSGHNTVSWYQQALGQGPQFIFQYYREEENGRGNFPPRFSGLQFPNYSSELNVNALELDDSALYLCASSLTSGSNNEQFFGPGTRLTVL.

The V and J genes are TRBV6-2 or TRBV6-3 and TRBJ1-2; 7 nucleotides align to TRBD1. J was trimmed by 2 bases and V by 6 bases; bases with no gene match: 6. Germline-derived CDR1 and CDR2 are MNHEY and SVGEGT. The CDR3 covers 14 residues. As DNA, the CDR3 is TGTGCCAGCAGCGCTAACAGGGGCAACTATGGCTACACCTTC. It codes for CASSANRGNYGYTF.

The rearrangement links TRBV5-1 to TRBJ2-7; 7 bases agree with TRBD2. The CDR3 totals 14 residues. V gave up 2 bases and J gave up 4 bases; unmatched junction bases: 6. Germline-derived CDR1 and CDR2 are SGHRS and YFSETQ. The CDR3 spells CASSFGGSGYEQYF. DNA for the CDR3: TGCGCCAGCAGCTTCGGCGGGAGTGGTTACGAGCAGTACTTC.

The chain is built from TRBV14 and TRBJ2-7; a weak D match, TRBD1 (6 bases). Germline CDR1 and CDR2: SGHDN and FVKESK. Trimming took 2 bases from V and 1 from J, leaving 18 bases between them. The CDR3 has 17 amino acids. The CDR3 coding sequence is TGTGCCAGCAGCCAACGTTTTGTCAGGGGAAGTTCCTACGAGCAGTACTTC. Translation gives CASSQRFVRGSSYEQYF.

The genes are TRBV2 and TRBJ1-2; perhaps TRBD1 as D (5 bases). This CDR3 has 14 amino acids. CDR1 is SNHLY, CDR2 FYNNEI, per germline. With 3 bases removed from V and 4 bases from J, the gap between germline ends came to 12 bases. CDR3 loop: CASSDSGTGYGYTF. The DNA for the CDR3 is TGTGCCAGCAGTGATTCGGGGACCGGCTATGGCTACACCTTC. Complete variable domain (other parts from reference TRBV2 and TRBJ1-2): EPEVTQTPSHQVTQMGQEVILRCVPISNHLYFYWYRQILGQKVEFLVSFYNNEISEKSEIFDDQFSVERPDGSNFTLKIRSTKLEDSAMYFCASSDSGTGYGYTFGSGTRLTVV.

The DNA of the CDR3 is TGTGCCAGTAGTATAGGGGGCTACGAGCAGTACTTC. It translates to CASSIGGYEQYF. The J gene is TRBJ2-7, the V gene TRBV19; D is unclear. Trimming cost V 1 base and J 3 bases, with 4 bases left between them. The CDR3 covers 12 residues. Germline V lookup: CDR1 LNHDA, CDR2 SQIVND (reference sequence).

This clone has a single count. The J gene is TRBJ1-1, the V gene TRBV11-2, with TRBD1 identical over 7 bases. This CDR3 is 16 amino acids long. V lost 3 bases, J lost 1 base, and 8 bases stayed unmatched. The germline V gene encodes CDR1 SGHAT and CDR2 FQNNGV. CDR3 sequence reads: CASSFSFGTENTEAFF. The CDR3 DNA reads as TGTGCCAGCAGCTTCTCTTTCGGGACAGAGAACACTGAAGCTTTCTTT.

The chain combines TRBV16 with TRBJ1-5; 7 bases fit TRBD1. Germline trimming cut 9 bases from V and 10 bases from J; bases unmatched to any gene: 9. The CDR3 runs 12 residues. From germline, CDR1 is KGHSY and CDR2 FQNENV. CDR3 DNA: TGTGCCAGTGGTGGTACAGGGGATCCCCAGCATTTT. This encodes CASGGTGDPQHF.

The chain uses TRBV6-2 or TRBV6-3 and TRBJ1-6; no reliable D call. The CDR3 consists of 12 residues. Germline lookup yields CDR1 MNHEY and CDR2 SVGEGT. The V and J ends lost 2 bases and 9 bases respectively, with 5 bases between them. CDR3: CASSYGSSPLHF. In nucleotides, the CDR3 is TGTGCCAGCAGTTACGGTTCTTCACCCCTCCACTTT.

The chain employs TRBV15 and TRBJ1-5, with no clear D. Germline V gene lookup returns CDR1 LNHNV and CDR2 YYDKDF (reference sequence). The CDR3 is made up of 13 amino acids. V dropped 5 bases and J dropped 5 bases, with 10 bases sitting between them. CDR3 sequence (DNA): TGTGCCACCAGCCAAGGTTCGGATCAGCCCCAGCATTTT. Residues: CATSQGSDQPQHF.

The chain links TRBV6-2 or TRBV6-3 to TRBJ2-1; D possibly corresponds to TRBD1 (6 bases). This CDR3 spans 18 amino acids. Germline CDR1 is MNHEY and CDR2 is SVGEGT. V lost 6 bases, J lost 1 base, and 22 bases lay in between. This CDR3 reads CASSLLSNVGGSYNEQFF. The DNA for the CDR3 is TGTGCCAGCAGCTTACTATCGAACGTAGGGGGATCCTACAATGAGCAGTTCTTC.

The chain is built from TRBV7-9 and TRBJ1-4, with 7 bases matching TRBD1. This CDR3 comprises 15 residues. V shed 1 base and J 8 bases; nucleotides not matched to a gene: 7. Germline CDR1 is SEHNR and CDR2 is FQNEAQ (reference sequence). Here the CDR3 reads CASSLVRGSEEKLFF. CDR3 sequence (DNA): TGTGCCAGCAGCTTAGTCAGGGGGAGTGAAGAAAAACTGTTTTTT. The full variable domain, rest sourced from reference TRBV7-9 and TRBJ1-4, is DTGVSQNPRHKITKRGQNVTFRCDPISEHNRLYWYRQTLGQGPEFLTYFQNEAQLEKSRLLSDRFSAERPKGSFSTLEIQRTEQGDSAMYLCASSLVRGSEEKLFFGSGTQLSVL.